The rows below give T cell receptor beta chains drawn from one sample of a study of neurological immune-mediated disorders. TCRdb re-derived calls from the 5' RACE reads in MiXCR, one entry per CDR3 protein. The sample comprises tens of thousands of distinct CDR3 sequences, around 15% of which are singletons, and 4.5% to 5.5% rests with the top ten. Sequenced material: PBMCs. Receptors originate from a female donor with HTLV-1-associated myelopathy (HAM/TSP). CDR3s leave out the opening cysteine and the closing phenylalanine or tryptophan. The size entry is marked missing in some rows and otherwise reads once, few, many or a size class.

v_call,clone_size,cdr3_length,cdr3_aa
TRBV20-1,many,8,SVNYNEQF
TRBV6-5,many,13,ASSYSRQGNYGYT
TRBV10-3,many,14,AISPLVGQGGHEQF
TRBV12-3/TRBV12-4,many,13,ASSLKGVGTGELF
TRBV6-5,many,13,ASSYFRGRPTEAF
TRBV6-2/TRBV6-3,many,11,ASSYSGANVLT
TRBV20-1,many,11,SAPRTDQETQY
TRBV14,many,11,ASSQVFRETQY
TRBV5-1,many,13,ASSLSQFPGDTQY
TRBV29-1,many,10,SVGGYYNEQF
TRBV28,many,12,ASSFGTGGYEQY
TRBV24-1,many,14,ATRGPGQGARDEQF
TRBV9,many,14,ASSDQLAGGTDTQY
TRBV12-3/TRBV12-4,-,14,ASSDTGSDSFYGYT
TRBV5-5,many,11,ASSFTGNTEAF
TRBV7-3,few,14,ASSLRGGTGANVLT
TRBV5-4,many,14,ASSLGGGQGAPEAF
TRBV27,-,12,ASSSTEITDTQY
TRBV7-2,many,11,ASSLVRGGEQY
TRBV5-1,medium-sized,11,ASSLDGPTGYT
TRBV20-1,-,10,SASYGQETQY
TRBV5-1,few,14,ASSLSPGGLKETQY
TRBV10-3,many,16,AISESSFYRASTDTQY
TRBV7-9,many,13,ASSGDSGYSYEQY
TRBV29-1,many,9,SVVYSYEQY
TRBV6-1,-,15,ASKNLGTGDSPGELF
TRBV3-1,many,15,ASRDTSGGSNTGELF
TRBV5-6,many,14,ASSFGPAFRHQPQH
TRBV28,-,12,ASSPTHLGETQY
TRBV20-1,-,13,SASRWDSKGQPQH
TRBV5-1,many,12,ASSYGQGGNEQF
TRBV6-6,many,15,ASLGRPGGDSNQPQH
TRBV7-2,many,9,ASSLADTQY
TRBV24-1,many,13,ATSDPTSRNNEQF
TRBV5-1,many,11,ASRPDSQETQY
TRBV27,many,11,ASSFGQGYEQY
TRBV5-1,-,14,ASSLAGDSLEDTQY
TRBV6-5,many,13,ASSLDRGSPYEQY
TRBV18,once,12,ASSPQSGVDEQY
TRBV4-1,many,12,ASSQVTFSYEQY
TRBV5-1,many,14,ASSPGGGPHIGELF
TRBV5-1,-,15,ASKQGSLAGSVHEQF
TRBV5-1,many,13,ASSFEGRAKNIQY
TRBV5-1,many,13,ASSLETGKYNEQF
TRBV10-3,many,12,AISESTGAYEQF
TRBV5-1,many,15,ASSLGASGSQADTQY
TRBV12-3/TRBV12-4,many,12,ASRNDRGNSPLH
TRBV5-1,once,12,ASRVGGGTDMQY
TRBV5-1,many,12,ASRKTVNTGELF
TRBV5-1,many,13,ASSVAGALEQTQY
TRBV6-1,many,12,ASSAGQGRTEQF
TRBV10-3,many,12,AISANLGNYGYT
TRBV15,-,13,ATRRQRVTQETQY
TRBV5-1,-,14,ASSKEQGAVTGELF